Following are 6 T cell receptor beta chains from one sample sequenced in a study of T-cell memory formation after mild COVID-19. One entry per CDR3 protein results from TCRdb running MiXCR on the 5' RACE reads. The profile shows about 30,000 distinct CDR3 sequences, approximately 12% of them singletons. Sequencing was done on a sample of PBMCs or a T cell subset sorted from them (not recorded which). Receptor source: an adult woman who had mild COVID-19 (a few samples of this study predate the infection). Cell type and time point are not known.

This clonotype was found many times. This chain connects TRBV3-1 to TRBJ2-3; TRBD1 or TRBD2 may be the D gene (6 bases each). The CDR3 has 16 residues. The V and J ends lost 4 bases and 3 bases respectively, with 17 bases between them. From germline, CDR1 is LGHDT and CDR2 YNNKEL (reference sequence). The CDR3 region is CASSLRRGPVTDTQYF. The CDR3 nucleotides read TGTGCCAGCAGCCTTCGTCGGGGGCCAGTTACAGATACGCAGTATTTT.

This clonotype appeared many times. The chain has TRBV29-1 and TRBJ1-1; D gene ambiguous. Trimming pared 4 bases from V and 3 bases from J, leaving 12 bases between. This CDR3 region has 13 residues. CDR1 and CDR2 from the germline V gene are SQVTM and ANQGSEA. This CDR3 reads CSVVKGGDTEAFF. The CDR3 DNA is TGCAGCGTTGTTAAAGGCGGGGACACTGAAGCTTTCTTT.

This clonotype occurred many times. The V and J genes are TRBV7-8 and TRBJ1-2; possible D gene TRBD1, 5 bases. CDR3 length equals 16 residues. The V and J ends lost 5 bases and 2 bases respectively, with 18 bases between them. CDR1 is SGHVS and CDR2 is FQNEAQ in the germline V gene. Written as DNA, the CDR3 is TGTGCCAGCAGCCCCCACCCGACAGAGACGAACTATGGCTACACCTTC. It translates to CASSPHPTETNYGYTF.

Ten or more counts support this clonotype. The chain is built from TRBV7-9 and TRBJ2-6, with D uncertain. Germline V gene data show CDR1 as SEHNR and CDR2 as FQNEAQ (reference sequence). V was clipped by 1 base and J by 0 bases, with 10 bases between them. CDR3 length: 17 residues. CDR3 region: CASSLGRVNSGANVLTF. In DNA, the CDR3 is TGTGCCAGCAGCTTAGGGCGTGTCAACTCTGGGGCCAACGTCCTGACTTTC.

This clonotype was seen many times. This CDR3 is CASSMGLAGGFENIQYF. CDR3 DNA sequence: TGTGCCAGCAGCATGGGACTAGCGGGAGGATTTGAAAACATTCAGTACTTC. The chain recombines TRBV5-5 with TRBJ2-4; 15 nucleotides align to TRBD2. Per germline, CDR1 SGHKS and CDR2 YYEKEE (reference sequence). This CDR3 contains 17 residues. The J segment lost 5 bases and the V segment lost 4 bases, leaving 7 bases of the junction unmatched.

This clonotype is medium-sized in the sample. V is TRBV12-3 or TRBV12-4 and J is TRBJ2-7; possible D gene TRBD1, 5 bases. V lost 1 base and J lost 2, with 6 bases in between. The CDR3 has 13 residues. CDR3 DNA: TGTGCCAGCAGTTTAGTGGACACCTACGAGCAGTACTTC. It is translated as CASSLVDTYEQYF.